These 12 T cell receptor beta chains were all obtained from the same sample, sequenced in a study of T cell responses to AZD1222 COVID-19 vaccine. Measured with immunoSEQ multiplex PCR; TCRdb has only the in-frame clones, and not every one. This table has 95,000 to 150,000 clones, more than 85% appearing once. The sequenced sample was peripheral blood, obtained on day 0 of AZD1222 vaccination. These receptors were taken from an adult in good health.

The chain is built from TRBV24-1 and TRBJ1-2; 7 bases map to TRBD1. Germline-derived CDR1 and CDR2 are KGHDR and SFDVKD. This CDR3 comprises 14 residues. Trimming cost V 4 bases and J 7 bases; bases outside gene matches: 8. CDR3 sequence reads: CATSDMGQRGGYTF. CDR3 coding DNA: TGTGCCACCAGTGACATGGGACAGCGGGGTGGCTACACCTTC.

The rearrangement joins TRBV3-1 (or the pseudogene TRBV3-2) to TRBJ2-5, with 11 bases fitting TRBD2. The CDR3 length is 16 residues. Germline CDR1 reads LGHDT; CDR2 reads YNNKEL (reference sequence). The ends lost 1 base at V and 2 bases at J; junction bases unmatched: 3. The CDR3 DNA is TGTGCCAGCAGCCAAGGGACTAGCGGGCGACAAGAGACCCAGTACTTC. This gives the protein CASSQGTSGRQETQYF.

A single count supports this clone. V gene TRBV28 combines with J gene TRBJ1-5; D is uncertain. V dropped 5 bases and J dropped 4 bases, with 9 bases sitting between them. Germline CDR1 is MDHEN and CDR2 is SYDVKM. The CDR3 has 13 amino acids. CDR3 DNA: TGTGCCAGCAGTCAGTCGAGAAATCAGCCCCAGCATTTT. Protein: CASSQSRNQPQHF.

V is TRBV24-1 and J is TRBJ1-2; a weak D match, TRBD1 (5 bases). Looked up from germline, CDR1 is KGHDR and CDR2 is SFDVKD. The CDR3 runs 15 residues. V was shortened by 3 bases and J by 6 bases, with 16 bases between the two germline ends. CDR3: CATSDPNARVDGYTF. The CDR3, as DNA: TGTGCCACCAGTGATCCCAATGCCAGGGTTGATGGCTACACCTTC.

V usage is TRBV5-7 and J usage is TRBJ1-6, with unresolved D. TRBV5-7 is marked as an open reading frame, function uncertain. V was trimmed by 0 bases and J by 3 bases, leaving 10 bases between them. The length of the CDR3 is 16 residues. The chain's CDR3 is CASSLGPLFYNSPLHF. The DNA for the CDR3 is TGTGCCAGCAGCTTGGGGCCGCTATTCTATAATTCACCCCTCCACTTT.

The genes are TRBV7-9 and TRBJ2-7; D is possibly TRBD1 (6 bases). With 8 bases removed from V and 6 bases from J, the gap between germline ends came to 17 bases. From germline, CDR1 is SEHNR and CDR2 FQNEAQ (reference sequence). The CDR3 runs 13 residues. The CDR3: CASGGLLGAEQYF. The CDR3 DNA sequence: TGTGCCAGCGGCGGCCTCCTGGGGGCCGAGCAGTACTTC.

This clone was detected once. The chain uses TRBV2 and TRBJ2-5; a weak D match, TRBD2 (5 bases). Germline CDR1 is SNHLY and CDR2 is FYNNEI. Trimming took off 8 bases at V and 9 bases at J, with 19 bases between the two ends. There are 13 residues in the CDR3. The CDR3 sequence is CASVDAVPEAQYF. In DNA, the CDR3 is TGTGCCAGCGTTGACGCTGTGCCGGAGGCCCAGTACTTC. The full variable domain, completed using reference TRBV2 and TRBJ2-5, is EPEVTQTPSHQVTQMGQEVILRCVPISNHLYFYWYRQILGQKVEFLVSFYNNEISEKSEIFDDQFSVERPDGSNFTLKIRSTKLEDSAMYFCASVDAVPEAQYFGPGTRLLVL.

CDR3 coding DNA: TGTGCCAGCAGTTTAGTGGGACTAAAACTGTTTTTT. This codes for CASSLVGLKLFF. The chain employs TRBV28 and TRBJ1-4, with D possibly TRBD1 on 5 matching bases. The CDR3 contains 12 residues. From germline, CDR1 is MDHEN and CDR2 SYDVKM. V was pared by 2 bases and J by 10 bases, with 8 bases between. The variable domain in full, completed from reference TRBV28 and TRBJ1-4, reads DVKVTQSSRYLVKRTGEKVFLECVQDMDHENMFWYRQDPGLGLRLIYFSYDVKMKEKGDIPEGYSVSREKKERFSLILESASTNQTSMYLCASSLVGLKLFFGSGTQLSVL.

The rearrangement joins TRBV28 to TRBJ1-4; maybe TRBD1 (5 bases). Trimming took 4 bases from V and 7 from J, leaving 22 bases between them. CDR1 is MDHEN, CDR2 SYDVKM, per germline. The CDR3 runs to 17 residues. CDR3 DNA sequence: TGTGCCAGCAGTTCCCTGTCGATTCAGGGCGGTGGTGAAAAACTGTTTTTT. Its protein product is CASSSLSIQGGGEKLFF.

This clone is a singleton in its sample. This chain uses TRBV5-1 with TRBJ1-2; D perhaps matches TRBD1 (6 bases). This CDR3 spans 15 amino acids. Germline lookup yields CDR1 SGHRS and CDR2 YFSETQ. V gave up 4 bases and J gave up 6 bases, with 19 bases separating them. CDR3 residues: CASSPGPGQTDGYTF. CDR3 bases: TGCGCCAGCAGCCCTGGCCCAGGACAGACCGATGGCTACACCTTC.

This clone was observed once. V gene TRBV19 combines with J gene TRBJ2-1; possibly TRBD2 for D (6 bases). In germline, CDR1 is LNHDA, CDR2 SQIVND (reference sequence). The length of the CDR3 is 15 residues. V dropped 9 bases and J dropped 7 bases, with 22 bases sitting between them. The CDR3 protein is CASTTSTTSSNEQFF. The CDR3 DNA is TGTGCCAGCACTACCTCCACGACTAGTTCGAATGAGCAGTTCTTC.

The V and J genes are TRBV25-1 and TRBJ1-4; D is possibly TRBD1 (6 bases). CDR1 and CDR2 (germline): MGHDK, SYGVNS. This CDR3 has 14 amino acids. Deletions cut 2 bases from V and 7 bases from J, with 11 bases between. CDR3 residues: CASSEGGPSEKLFF. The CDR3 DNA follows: TGTGCCAGCAGTGAAGGGGGGCCGAGTGAAAAACTGTTTTTT. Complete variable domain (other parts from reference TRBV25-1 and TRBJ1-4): EADIYQTPRYLVIGTGKKITLECSQTMGHDKMYWYQQDPGMELHLIHYSYGVNSTEKGDLSSESTVSRIRTEHFPLTLESARPSHTSQYLCASSEGGPSEKLFFGSGTQLSVL.